A single sample is the source of the 4 T cell receptor beta chains below, sequenced in a study of shared clonotypes between healthy human individuals. The table came from immunoSEQ multiplex PCR; TCRdb's copy has only in-frame clones and leaves some out. The sample has hundreds of thousands of clones, about two thirds seen once. The sample taken for sequencing was memory CD4+ T cells sorted from blood. Sample subset: CD45RA-negative fraction. The receptors originated from a woman in her twenties or thirties in good health.

The J gene is TRBJ2-7, the V gene TRBV7-3; D is tentatively TRBD1 or TRBD2 (5 bases each). Trimming shortened V by 5 bases and J by 2 bases, and 10 bases separated the two germline ends. The CDR3 is 13 amino acids. Germline CDR1 SGHTA, CDR2 FQGTGA. CDR3 region: CASSPRDPYEQYF. For the CDR3, the DNA is TGTGCCAGCAGCCCCCGGGACCCCTACGAGCAGTACTTC. Drawing the rest from reference TRBV7-3 and TRBJ2-7, the complete variable domain is GAGVSQTPSNKVTEKGKYVELRCDPISGHTALYWYRQSLGQGPEFLIYFQGTGAADDSGLPNDRFFAVRPEGSVSTLKIQRTERGDSAVYLCASSPRDPYEQYFGPGTRLTVT.

V and J are TRBV5-1 and TRBJ1-1; no definite D call. Between the trimmed V and J ends, which lost 2 bases and 4 bases, there was a span of 21 bases. This CDR3 has 17 residues. Germline CDR1 reads SGHRS; CDR2 reads YFSETQ. The CDR3 here is CASSFFGRPSGSTEAFF. The CDR3 nucleotides are TGCGCCAGCAGCTTTTTCGGACGACCGAGTGGAAGCACTGAAGCTTTCTTT.

This clone was recorded at least ten times. Other DNA sequences in this sample translate to the same CDR3. This chain links TRBV5-1 with TRBJ2-7; D might be TRBD1 (8 bases). The CDR3 covers 15 residues. Germline values: CDR1 SGHRS, CDR2 YFSETQ. The ends were cut back, 0 bases at V and 4 bases at J, with 14 bases in the middle. The CDR3 loop is CASSLGDRGGYEQYF. The CDR3 bases are TGCGCCAGCAGCTTGGGAGACAGGGGAGGGTACGAGCAGTACTTC.

CDR3 nucleotide sequence: TGTGCCAGCAGCTTGCGATCCTATGGCTACACCTTC. The encoded protein is CASSLRSYGYTF. The chain recombines TRBV5-8 with TRBJ1-2; D is unclear. The CDR3 spans 12 residues. Germline lookup yields CDR1 SGHTS and CDR2 YDEGEE. V was shortened by 1 base and J by 4 bases, with 5 bases between the two germline ends.